A selection of T cell receptor beta chains follows, all from one sample in a study of blood T cell repertoires in COVID-19. Profiling relied on immunoSEQ multiplex PCR, and the TCRdb table lists in-frame clones only, not all of them. The sample has about 50,000 clones, over 75% seen once. Material: peripheral blood. These receptors came from a human donor with active COVID-19. The donor label of this sample is uncertain. Both conserved end residues are part of each CDR3. The D gene is left open where the match is weak. Clone size, where shown, is once, few, many, or a class for clones that have expanded.

clone size: NA; D gene: TRBD1; V gene: TRBV18; CDR3 length: 15; J gene: TRBJ1-5; CDR3 DNA: TGTGCCAGCTCACCGACAGGGGGAAGGGAGCAGCCCCAGCATTTT; CDR3 protein: CASSPTGGREQPQHF
clone size: NA; D gene: NA; V gene: TRBV6-5; CDR3 length: 12; J gene: TRBJ1-2; CDR3 DNA: TGTGCCAGCAGTTGGAGGACAGCTGGCTACACCTTC; CDR3 protein: CASSWRTAGYTF
clone size: NA; D gene: NA; V gene: TRBV7-9; CDR3 length: 16; J gene: TRBJ2-7; CDR3 DNA: TGTGCCAGCAGCTTAGCCCTTAGCGAGCACTCCTACGAGCAGTACTTC; CDR3 protein: CASSLALSEHSYEQYF
clone size: NA; D gene: NA; V gene: TRBV5-6; CDR3 length: 17; J gene: TRBJ2-7; CDR3 DNA: TGTGCCAGCAGCTTGGTGATGGAGCCATCAGGGTCCTACGAGCAGTACTTC; CDR3 protein: CASSLVMEPSGSYEQYF
clone size: few; D gene: NA; V gene: TRBV7-7; CDR3 length: 16; J gene: TRBJ2-5; CDR3 DNA: TGTGCTAGCAGTTCGGGGAGGACTATCCTCCAAGAGACCCAGTACTTC; CDR3 protein: CASSSGRTILQETQYF
clone size: NA; D gene: TRBD1; V gene: TRBV23-1; CDR3 length: 14; J gene: TRBJ1-1; CDR3 DNA: TGCGCCAGCAGTTCCCGACAGGGGGTCCCTGAAGCTTTCTTT; CDR3 protein: CASSSRQGVPEAFF
clone size: once; D gene: NA; V gene: TRBV6-5; CDR3 length: 14; J gene: TRBJ1-1; CDR3 DNA: TGTGCCAGCAGTTACCTACAGGGGAACACTGAAGCTTTCTTT; CDR3 protein: CASSYLQGNTEAFF
clone size: NA; D gene: NA; V gene: TRBV5-1; CDR3 length: 15; J gene: TRBJ1-1; CDR3 DNA: TGCGCCAGCAGCTTGGGGGGAGGGCCGTACACTGAAGCTTTCTTT; CDR3 protein: CASSLGGGPYTEAFF
clone size: once; D gene: TRBD1; V gene: TRBV5-1; CDR3 length: 13; J gene: TRBJ1-2; CDR3 DNA: TGCGCCAGCTCGGAGGGGGCAGGCTATGGCTACACCTTC; CDR3 protein: CASSEGAGYGYTF
clone size: NA; D gene: TRBD2; V gene: TRBV3-1/TRBV3-2; CDR3 length: 19; J gene: TRBJ2-7; CDR3 DNA: TGTGCCAGCAGCCAAAATCTCTTTAGCGGGCTACTTAGCTCCTACGAGCAGTACTTC; CDR3 protein: CASSQNLFSGLLSSYEQYF
clone size: NA; D gene: NA; V gene: TRBV29-1; CDR3 length: 14; J gene: TRBJ2-7; CDR3 DNA: TGCAGCGTCAAAGGGACATCAGTCTCCTACGAGCAGTACTTC; CDR3 protein: CSVKGTSVSYEQYF
clone size: NA; D gene: NA; V gene: TRBV19; CDR3 length: 13; J gene: TRBJ2-1; CDR3 DNA: TGTGCCAGTACGGGGGAGTTCTACAATGAGCAGTTCTTC; CDR3 protein: CASTGEFYNEQFF
clone size: NA; D gene: NA; V gene: TRBV4-1; CDR3 length: 17; J gene: TRBJ1-2; CDR3 DNA: TGCGCCAGCAGCGCGGCGGGGAGGACGGATACTAACTATGGCTACACCTTC; CDR3 protein: CASSAAGRTDTNYGYTF
clone size: NA; D gene: NA; V gene: TRBV4-3; CDR3 length: 16; J gene: TRBJ2-5; CDR3 DNA: TGCGCCAGCAGCCAAGATCGCGGACTACGAGACGGGACCCAGTACTTC; CDR3 protein: CASSQDRGLRDGTQYF
clone size: NA; D gene: TRBD2; V gene: TRBV5-6; CDR3 length: 17; J gene: TRBJ2-1; CDR3 DNA: TGTGCCAGCAGCTTCCGCACTACTAGCGGATTCTACAATGAGCAGTTCTTC; CDR3 protein: CASSFRTTSGFYNEQFF
clone size: NA; D gene: NA; V gene: TRBV27; CDR3 length: 13; J gene: TRBJ2-1; CDR3 DNA: TGTGCCAGCAGTTTGAGGGCGTCAGATGAGCAGTTCTTC; CDR3 protein: CASSLRASDEQFF
clone size: NA; D gene: TRBD1; V gene: TRBV27; CDR3 length: 14; J gene: TRBJ1-2; CDR3 DNA: TGTGCCAGCAGTCAACAGGGGTGGGGGTATGGCTACACCTTC; CDR3 protein: CASSQQGWGYGYTF
clone size: NA; D gene: NA; V gene: TRBV7-9; CDR3 length: 12; J gene: TRBJ1-1; CDR3 DNA: TGTGCCAGCAGCCCACCGAACGGTGAAGCTTTCTTT; CDR3 protein: CASSPPNGEAFF
clone size: NA; D gene: TRBD1; V gene: TRBV5-4; CDR3 length: 15; J gene: TRBJ1-2; CDR3 DNA: TGTGCCAGCAGCTCCTACAGGGGGAGAGTGGGTGGCTACACCTTC; CDR3 protein: CASSSYRGRVGGYTF
clone size: few; D gene: TRBD1; V gene: TRBV6-6; CDR3 length: 15; J gene: TRBJ1-2; CDR3 DNA: TGTGCCAGCACCTTCGGGGACAGGGACTACTATGGCTACACCTTC; CDR3 protein: CASTFGDRDYYGYTF
clone size: few; D gene: NA; V gene: TRBV4-2; CDR3 length: 15; J gene: TRBJ1-6; CDR3 DNA: TGTGCCAGCAGCCAAGGGACAGCTCCTATAGAGGACCTCCACTTT; CDR3 protein: CASSQGTAPIEDLHF
clone size: NA; D gene: TRBD1; V gene: TRBV4-1; CDR3 length: 17; J gene: TRBJ1-2; CDR3 DNA: TGCGCCAGCAGCCAAGATACTGGAGGACAGGGGGCGCGGGGCTACACCTTC; CDR3 protein: CASSQDTGGQGARGYTF
clone size: NA; D gene: NA; V gene: TRBV7-8; CDR3 length: 15; J gene: TRBJ1-1; CDR3 DNA: TGTGCCAGCAGGGGCAGGGGAGGGGGTGGCACTGAAGCTTTCTTT; CDR3 protein: CASRGRGGGGTEAFF
clone size: once; D gene: TRBD1; V gene: TRBV2; CDR3 length: 14; J gene: TRBJ1-2; CDR3 DNA: TGTGCCAGCAGTGAAGAGTACAGGGGCTATGGCTACACCTTC; CDR3 protein: CASSEEYRGYGYTF
clone size: NA; D gene: NA; V gene: TRBV6-6; CDR3 length: 14; J gene: TRBJ2-7; CDR3 DNA: TGTGCCAGCAGTTCCCTACGGGGAACCTACGAGCAGTACTTC; CDR3 protein: CASSSLRGTYEQYF
clone size: NA; D gene: NA; V gene: TRBV4-1; CDR3 length: 13; J gene: TRBJ2-3; CDR3 DNA: TGCGCCAGCAGCCAGGTAGTGGCAGATACGCAGTATTTT; CDR3 protein: CASSQVVADTQYF
clone size: once; D gene: NA; V gene: TRBV18; CDR3 length: 16; J gene: TRBJ1-5; CDR3 DNA: TGTGCCAGTACACCAGAGGCCGGTCTTGGCAATCAGCCCCAGCATTTT; CDR3 protein: CASTPEAGLGNQPQHF
clone size: NA; D gene: NA; V gene: TRBV6-2/TRBV6-3; CDR3 length: 19; J gene: TRBJ2-7; CDR3 DNA: TGTGCCAGCAGTTACTTCCGACCCCCACAGGGTGGTCAAGCCTACGAGCAGTACTTC; CDR3 protein: CASSYFRPPQGGQAYEQYF
clone size: few; D gene: NA; V gene: TRBV3-1/TRBV3-2; CDR3 length: 15; J gene: TRBJ2-2; CDR3 DNA: TGTGCCAGCAGCCAAGTCGTGCAGTCCACCGGGGAGCTGTTTTTT; CDR3 protein: CASSQVVQSTGELFF
clone size: NA; D gene: TRBD1; V gene: TRBV9; CDR3 length: 19; J gene: TRBJ1-1; CDR3 DNA: TGTGCCAGCAGCGTAGAGGGGACTCGACAGGGGGCCTTAAACACTGAAGCTTTCTTT; CDR3 protein: CASSVEGTRQGALNTEAFF
clone size: NA; D gene: NA; V gene: TRBV12-1; CDR3 length: 16; J gene: TRBJ2-5; CDR3 DNA: TGTGCCAGCACAGGTGGACTAGCGGGGGGGCAAGAGACCCAGTACTTC; CDR3 protein: CASTGGLAGGQETQYF
clone size: NA; D gene: TRBD2; V gene: TRBV5-1; CDR3 length: 15; J gene: TRBJ2-7; CDR3 DNA: TGCGCCAGCAGCTTGTCTAGCGGGGGATTTAACGAGCAGTACTTC; CDR3 protein: CASSLSSGGFNEQYF
clone size: NA; D gene: NA; V gene: TRBV12-3/TRBV12-4; CDR3 length: 13; J gene: TRBJ2-1; CDR3 DNA: TGTGCCAGCAGTTTAGACTGGTACAATGAGCAGTTCTTC; CDR3 protein: CASSLDWYNEQFF
clone size: NA; D gene: NA; V gene: TRBV5-4; CDR3 length: 12; J gene: TRBJ1-2; CDR3 DNA: TGTGCCAGCAGCTCCGGGGGTACCGGCTACACCTTC; CDR3 protein: CASSSGGTGYTF
clone size: NA; D gene: NA; V gene: TRBV7-9; CDR3 length: 15; J gene: TRBJ1-4; CDR3 DNA: TGTGCCAGCAGCTTGCCGGTCGCAACTAATGAAAAACTGTTTTTT; CDR3 protein: CASSLPVATNEKLFF
clone size: once; D gene: NA; V gene: TRBV2; CDR3 length: 13; J gene: TRBJ1-6; CDR3 DNA: TGTGCCAGCAAAGGAGGGCTAGGCTCACCCCTCCACTTT; CDR3 protein: CASKGGLGSPLHF
clone size: NA; D gene: NA; V gene: TRBV4-1; CDR3 length: 16; J gene: TRBJ1-4; CDR3 DNA: TGCGCCAGCAGCCCCGCCGGGACAACGAGTAATGAAAAACTGTTTTTT; CDR3 protein: CASSPAGTTSNEKLFF
clone size: NA; D gene: NA; V gene: TRBV3-1/TRBV3-2; CDR3 length: 15; J gene: TRBJ2-1; CDR3 DNA: TGTGCCAGCAGCCAAGATGGACTAACCCACAGTGAGCAGTTCTTC; CDR3 protein: CASSQDGLTHSEQFF
clone size: NA; D gene: TRBD2; V gene: TRBV5-1; CDR3 length: 16; J gene: TRBJ2-7; CDR3 DNA: TGCGCCAGCAGCTCCCGGGGGAGCGGGGGCCCCTACGAGCAGTACTTC; CDR3 protein: CASSSRGSGGPYEQYF
clone size: NA; D gene: NA; V gene: TRBV6-5; CDR3 length: 11; J gene: TRBJ1-6; CDR3 DNA: TGTGCCAGCAACTCTAATTCACCCCTCCACTTT; CDR3 protein: CASNSNSPLHF
clone size: NA; D gene: TRBD2; V gene: TRBV7-2; CDR3 length: 19; J gene: TRBJ2-1; CDR3 DNA: TGTGCCAGCAGCTTAGCGCGGGAAAGCGGGGGGGCTTTTTACAATGAGCAGTTCTTC; CDR3 protein: CASSLARESGGAFYNEQFF
clone size: NA; D gene: NA; V gene: TRBV11-1; CDR3 length: 15; J gene: TRBJ2-7; CDR3 DNA: TGTGCCAGCAAAATGAGCGGGTCGAGCTCCTACGAGCAGTACTTC; CDR3 protein: CASKMSGSSSYEQYF
clone size: NA; D gene: TRBD1; V gene: TRBV5-6; CDR3 length: 14; J gene: TRBJ1-2; CDR3 DNA: TGTGCCAGCAGCTTTAACGGGCAGGGGGGTGGCTACACCTTC; CDR3 protein: CASSFNGQGGGYTF
clone size: NA; D gene: TRBD1; V gene: TRBV5-1; CDR3 length: 15; J gene: TRBJ2-3; CDR3 DNA: TGCGCCAGCAGCTTTGGCAGGGGGCCCGCAGATACGCAGTATTTT; CDR3 protein: CASSFGRGPADTQYF
clone size: NA; D gene: TRBD2; V gene: TRBV28; CDR3 length: 15; J gene: TRBJ2-5; CDR3 DNA: TGTGCCAGCAGGGGAGGGACTACTAGCCGGGAGACCCAGTACTTC; CDR3 protein: CASRGGTTSRETQYF
clone size: NA; D gene: TRBD1; V gene: TRBV6-5; CDR3 length: 13; J gene: TRBJ2-7; CDR3 DNA: TGTGCCAGCCAAGGACAGGGGAGCAGCGAGCAGTACTTC; CDR3 protein: CASQGQGSSEQYF
clone size: NA; D gene: NA; V gene: TRBV11-2; CDR3 length: 14; J gene: TRBJ2-3; CDR3 DNA: TGTGCCAGCAGCTTATACTCCTACGGAGATACGCAGTATTTT; CDR3 protein: CASSLYSYGDTQYF
clone size: once; D gene: NA; V gene: TRBV3-1/TRBV3-2; CDR3 length: 13; J gene: TRBJ1-2; CDR3 DNA: TGTGCCAGCAGCCAGACGGGGAACTATGGCTACACCTTC; CDR3 protein: CASSQTGNYGYTF
clone size: NA; D gene: NA; V gene: TRBV12-3/TRBV12-4; CDR3 length: 11; J gene: TRBJ2-7; CDR3 DNA: TGTGCCAGCAGTGTCTACTACGAGCAGTACTTC; CDR3 protein: CASSVYYEQYF